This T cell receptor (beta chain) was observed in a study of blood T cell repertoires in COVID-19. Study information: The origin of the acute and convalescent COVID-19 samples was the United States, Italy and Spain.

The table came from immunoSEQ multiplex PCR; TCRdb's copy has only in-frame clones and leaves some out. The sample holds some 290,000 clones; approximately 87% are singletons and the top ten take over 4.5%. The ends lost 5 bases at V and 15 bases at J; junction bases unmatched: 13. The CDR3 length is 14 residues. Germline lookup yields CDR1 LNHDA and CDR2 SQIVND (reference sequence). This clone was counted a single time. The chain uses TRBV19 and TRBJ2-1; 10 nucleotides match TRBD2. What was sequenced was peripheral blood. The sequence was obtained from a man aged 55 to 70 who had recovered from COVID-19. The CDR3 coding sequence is TGTGCCAGTAGTGACCGACTAGCGGGCCAACCTGGGTTCTTC. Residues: CASSDRLAGQPGFF.